This T cell receptor (beta chain) was profiled in a study of T cell responses to AZD1222 COVID-19 vaccine. The germline gives CDR1 LNHDA, CDR2 SQIVND (reference sequence). V dropped 7 bases and J dropped 0; count of bases not matched to a gene: 9. The CDR3 has 17 residues. Details on this clone: Its antigen is currently unknown.

Method: immunoSEQ multiplex PCR; TCRdb's copy keeps in-frame clones and lacks some. The sample yields 80,000 or so clones, roughly 82% seen once. Study results and limitations: The donor cohort was predominantly white British with a female majority, and clonal diversity may have been underestimated.

Sequenced material: peripheral blood, taken on day 0 of AZD1222 vaccination. The chain has TRBV19 and TRBJ2-2; TRBD1 aligns across 9 bases. This sequence originates from an adult in good health. CDR3 DNA: TGTGCCAGTACTCGTTCCCGGGACAGGGCGAACACCGGGGAGCTGTTTTTT. Translated, it gives CASTRSRDRANTGELFF.